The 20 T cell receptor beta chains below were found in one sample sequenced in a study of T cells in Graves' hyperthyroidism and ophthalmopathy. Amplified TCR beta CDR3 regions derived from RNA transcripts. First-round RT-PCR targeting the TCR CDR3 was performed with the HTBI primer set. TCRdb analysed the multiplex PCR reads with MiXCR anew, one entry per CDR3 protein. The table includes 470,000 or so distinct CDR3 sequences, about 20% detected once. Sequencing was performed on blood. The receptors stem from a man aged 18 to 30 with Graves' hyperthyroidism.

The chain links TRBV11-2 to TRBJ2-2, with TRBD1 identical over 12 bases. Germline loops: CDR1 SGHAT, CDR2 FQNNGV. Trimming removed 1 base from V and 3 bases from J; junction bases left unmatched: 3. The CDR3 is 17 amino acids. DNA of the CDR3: TGTGCCAGCAGCTTAGTGGGGACAGGGGGCTACACCGGGGAGCTGTTTTTT. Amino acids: CASSLVGTGGYTGELFF.

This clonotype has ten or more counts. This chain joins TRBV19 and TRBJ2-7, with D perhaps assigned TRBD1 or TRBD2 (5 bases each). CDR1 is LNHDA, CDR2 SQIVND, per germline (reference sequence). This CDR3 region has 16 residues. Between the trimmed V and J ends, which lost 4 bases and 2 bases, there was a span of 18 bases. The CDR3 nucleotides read TGTGCCAGTAGTAGCCCTCAGGGATCTAGCACCTACGAGCAGTACTTC. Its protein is CASSSPQGSSTYEQYF.

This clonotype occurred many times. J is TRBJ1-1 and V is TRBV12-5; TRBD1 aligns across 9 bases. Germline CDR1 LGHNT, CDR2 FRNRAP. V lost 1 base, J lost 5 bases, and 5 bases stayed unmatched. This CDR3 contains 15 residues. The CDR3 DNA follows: TGTGCTAGTGGTTTGGGTGACAGGGGGGAGACTGAAGCTTTCTTT. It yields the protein CASGLGDRGETEAFF.

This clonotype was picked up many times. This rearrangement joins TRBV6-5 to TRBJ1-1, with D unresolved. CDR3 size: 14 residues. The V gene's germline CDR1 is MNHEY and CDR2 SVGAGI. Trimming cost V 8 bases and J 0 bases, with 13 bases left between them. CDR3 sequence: CASRRGDMNTEAFF. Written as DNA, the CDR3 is TGTGCCAGCCGTCGGGGTGACATGAACACTGAAGCTTTCTTT.

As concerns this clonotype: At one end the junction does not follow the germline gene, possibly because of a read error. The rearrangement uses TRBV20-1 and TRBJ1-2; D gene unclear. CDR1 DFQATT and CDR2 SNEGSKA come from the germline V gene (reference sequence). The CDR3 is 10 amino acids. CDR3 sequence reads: CSASRLMSGF. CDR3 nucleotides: TGCAGTGCTAGCCGGCTGATGAGCGGTTTC.

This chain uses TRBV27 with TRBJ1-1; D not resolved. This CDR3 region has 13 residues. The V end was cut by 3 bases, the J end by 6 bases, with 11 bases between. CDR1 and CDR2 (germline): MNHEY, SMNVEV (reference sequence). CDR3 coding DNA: TGTGCCAGCAGTTTTGGGAGAGCGGCTGAAGCTTTCTTT. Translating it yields CASSFGRAAEAFF.

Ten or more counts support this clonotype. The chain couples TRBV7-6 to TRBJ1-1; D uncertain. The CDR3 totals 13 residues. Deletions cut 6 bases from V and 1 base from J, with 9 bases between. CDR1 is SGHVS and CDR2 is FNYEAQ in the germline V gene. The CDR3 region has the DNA TGTGCCAGCAGTCCCGTTTCGAACACTGAAGCTTTCTTT. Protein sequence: CASSPVSNTEAFF.

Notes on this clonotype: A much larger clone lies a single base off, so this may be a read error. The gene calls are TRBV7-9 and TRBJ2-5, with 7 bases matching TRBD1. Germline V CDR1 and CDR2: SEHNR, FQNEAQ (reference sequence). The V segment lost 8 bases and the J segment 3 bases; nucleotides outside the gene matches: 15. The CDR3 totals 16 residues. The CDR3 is CASFSGRLQGKETQYF. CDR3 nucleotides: TGTGCCAGCTTCAGTGGCCGGCTACAGGGGAAAGAGACCCAGTACTTC.

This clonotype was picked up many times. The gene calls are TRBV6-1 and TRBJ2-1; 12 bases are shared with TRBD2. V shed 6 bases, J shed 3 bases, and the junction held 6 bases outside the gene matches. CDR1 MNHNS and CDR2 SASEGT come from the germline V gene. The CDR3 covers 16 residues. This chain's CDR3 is CASSERTSGDYNEQFF. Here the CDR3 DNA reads TGTGCCAGCAGCGAGAGGACTAGCGGGGACTACAATGAGCAGTTCTTC.

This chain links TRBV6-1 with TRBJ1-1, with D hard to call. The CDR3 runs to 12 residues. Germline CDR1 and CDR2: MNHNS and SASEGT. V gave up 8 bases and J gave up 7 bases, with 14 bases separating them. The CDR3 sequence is CASSSVTDEAFF. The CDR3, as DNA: TGTGCCAGCTCGTCGGTGACGGATGAAGCTTTCTTT.

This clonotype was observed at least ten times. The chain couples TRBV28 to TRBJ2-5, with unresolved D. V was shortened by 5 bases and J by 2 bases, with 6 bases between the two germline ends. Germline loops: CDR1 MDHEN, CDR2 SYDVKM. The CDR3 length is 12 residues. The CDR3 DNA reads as TGTGCCAGCAGTCTAATTCAAGAGACCCAGTACTTC. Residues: CASSLIQETQYF.

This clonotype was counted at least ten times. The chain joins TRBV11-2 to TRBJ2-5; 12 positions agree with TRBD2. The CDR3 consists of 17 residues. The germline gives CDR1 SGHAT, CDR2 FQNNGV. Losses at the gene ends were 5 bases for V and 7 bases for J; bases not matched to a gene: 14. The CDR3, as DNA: TGTGCCAGCAGCCCCCGAGCCGCTAGCGGGGGGGCCGGGACCCAGTACTTC. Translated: CASSPRAASGGAGTQYF.

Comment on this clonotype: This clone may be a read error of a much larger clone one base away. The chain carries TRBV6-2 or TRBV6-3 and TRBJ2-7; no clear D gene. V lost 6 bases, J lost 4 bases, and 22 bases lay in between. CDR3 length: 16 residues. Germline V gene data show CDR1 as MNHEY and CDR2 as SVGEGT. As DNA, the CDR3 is TGTGCCAGCAGGATCATTGGGTCCGCATCTTCTTACGAGCAGTACTTC. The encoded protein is CASRIIGSASSYEQYF.

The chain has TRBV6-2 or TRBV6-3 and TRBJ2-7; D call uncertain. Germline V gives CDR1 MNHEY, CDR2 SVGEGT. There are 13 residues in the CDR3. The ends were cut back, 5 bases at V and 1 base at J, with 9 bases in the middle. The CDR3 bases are TGTGCCAGCAGTACGACACTATCCTACGAGCAGTACTTC. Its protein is CASSTTLSYEQYF.

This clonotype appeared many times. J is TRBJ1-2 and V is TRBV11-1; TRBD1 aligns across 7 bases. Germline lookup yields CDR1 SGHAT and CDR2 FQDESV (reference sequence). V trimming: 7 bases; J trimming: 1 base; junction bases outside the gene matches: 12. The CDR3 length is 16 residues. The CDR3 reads CASTNGRDSLNYGYTF. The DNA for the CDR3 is TGTGCCAGCACCAACGGCCGGGACAGCCTTAACTATGGCTACACCTTC.

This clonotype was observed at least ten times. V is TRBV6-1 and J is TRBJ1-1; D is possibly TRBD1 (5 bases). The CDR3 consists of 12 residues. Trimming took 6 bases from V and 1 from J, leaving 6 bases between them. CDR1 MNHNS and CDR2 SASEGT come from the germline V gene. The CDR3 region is CASRQANTEAFF. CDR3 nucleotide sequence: TGTGCCAGCAGACAGGCGAACACTGAAGCTTTCTTT.

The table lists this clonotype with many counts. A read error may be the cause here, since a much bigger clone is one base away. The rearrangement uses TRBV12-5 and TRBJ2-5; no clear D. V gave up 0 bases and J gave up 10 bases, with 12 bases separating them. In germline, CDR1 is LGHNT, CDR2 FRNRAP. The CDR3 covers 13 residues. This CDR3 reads CASGLVGTSLQYF. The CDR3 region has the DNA TGTGCTAGTGGTTTGGTAGGAACGAGTCTCCAGTACTTC.

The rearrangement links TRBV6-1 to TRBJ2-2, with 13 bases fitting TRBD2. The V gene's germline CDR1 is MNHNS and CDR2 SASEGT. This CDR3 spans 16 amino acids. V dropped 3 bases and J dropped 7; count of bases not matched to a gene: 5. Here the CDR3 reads CASSETSGGRDGELFF. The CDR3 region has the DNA TGTGCCAGCAGTGAGACTAGCGGGGGGCGGGACGGGGAGCTGTTTTTT.

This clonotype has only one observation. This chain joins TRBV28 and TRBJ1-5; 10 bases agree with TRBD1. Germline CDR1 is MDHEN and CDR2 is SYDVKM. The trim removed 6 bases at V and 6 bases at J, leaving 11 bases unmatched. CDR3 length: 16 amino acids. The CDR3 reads CASSQAAWDRGQPQHF. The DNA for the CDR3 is TGTGCCAGCAGCCAGGCGGCCTGGGACAGGGGTCAGCCCCAGCATTTT.

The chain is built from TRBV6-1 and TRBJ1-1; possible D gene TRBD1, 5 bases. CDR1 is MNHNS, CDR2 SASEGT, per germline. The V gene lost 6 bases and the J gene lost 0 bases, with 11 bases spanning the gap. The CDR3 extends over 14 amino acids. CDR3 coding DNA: TGTGCCAGCAGGATAACAGGAATGAACACTGAAGCTTTCTTT. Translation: CASRITGMNTEAFF.